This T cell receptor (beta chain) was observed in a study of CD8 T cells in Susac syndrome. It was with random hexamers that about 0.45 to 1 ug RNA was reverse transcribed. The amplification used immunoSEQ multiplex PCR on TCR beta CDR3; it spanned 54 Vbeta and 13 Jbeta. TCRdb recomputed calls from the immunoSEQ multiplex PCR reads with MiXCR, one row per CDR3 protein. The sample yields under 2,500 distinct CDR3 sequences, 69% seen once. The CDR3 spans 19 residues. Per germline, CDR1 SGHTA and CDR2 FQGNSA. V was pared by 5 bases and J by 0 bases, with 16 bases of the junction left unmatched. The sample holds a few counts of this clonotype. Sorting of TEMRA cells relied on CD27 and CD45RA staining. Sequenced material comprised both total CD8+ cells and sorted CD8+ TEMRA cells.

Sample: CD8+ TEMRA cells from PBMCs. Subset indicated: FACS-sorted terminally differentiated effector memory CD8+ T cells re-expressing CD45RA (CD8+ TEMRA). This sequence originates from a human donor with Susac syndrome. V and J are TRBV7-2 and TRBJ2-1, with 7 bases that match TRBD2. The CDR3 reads CASSPVLAGEGSSYNEQFF. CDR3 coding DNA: TGTGCCAGCAGCCCCGTCTTGGCGGGAGAAGGAAGCTCCTACAATGAGCAGTTCTTC.